This record looks at one T cell receptor beta chain sequence and its context. Its antigen is unknown. Qualities for individual bases were not recorded, and no much larger clone is one base off. The CDR3 measures 17 amino acids from cysteine to phenylalanine. The only DNA kept is the CDR3, 51 bases in frame from the first base. CDR1 and CDR2, looked up from the germline V gene, are ENHRY and SYGVKD. Unmatched junction bases come to 8, with V trimmed by 6 bases and J by 0 bases. A MiSeq instrument was used for deep resolution sequencing, which targeted depths ranging from 1 in 1 million up to 1 in 200,000 T cells, with coverage averaging 10x for each clonotype. TCR beta libraries were generated with the immunoSEQ hsTCRB Kit. On the authors' methods: Data were analyzed with ImmunoSEQ Data Assistant and ImmunoSEQ Analyzer, with V, D and J genes assigned per IMGT definitions. Clonality, with values ranging from 0 to 1, was calculated as one minus the normalized Shannon entropy of productive rearrangement frequencies. Only overrepresented clonotypes making up at least 0.05% of the repertoire of each patient were included in the public clonotype analysis. Roughly 13 age-matched healthy donor repertoires from immuneACCESS were used as controls for clonality. In its TCRdb copy, this immuneACCESS table keeps in-frame sequences only and misses some clones. Where compared with another copy, unresolved V genes explain less than half of these, and the others have no known cause. V, J and clone size are those of that table, while D and trimming were read from the DNA. The sample table contains 200,000 to 250,000 clones; only one count was recorded for around three quarters of them. The ten biggest clones cover 15% of the sample.

The time point tag for this specimen amounts to: 20 to 25 months on ibrutinib. For TCR beta library preparation, about 2 micrograms of genomic DNA were extracted from the cryopreserved PBMCs. Longitudinal blood samples from CLL patients receiving ibrutinib monotherapy were subjected to high-throughput TCR beta sequencing. The patients took part in an open-label, single-center phase 2 trial of ibrutinib monotherapy. The data were taken from a study of cytotoxic CD8 clonotypes in ibrutinib-treated CLL (dated by TCRdb to about 2021). Turning to the overall study: In this cohort, some 14 patients were treatment-naive and ten to twelve were relapsed/refractory, while under 18 had unmutated IGHV. Partial responses were observed in around 25 patients and complete responses in 2; after a median follow-up of 68 months, remission was maintained in 14 patients and progression was observed in some 12. Samples at response were collected after a median of about 12 months of treatment, with a range of 6 to 36 months. On average, each sample yielded some 250,000 productive templates and 94,082 productive rearrangements. Of the approximately 87 people in the trial, approximately 24 had longitudinal samples available. Cryopreserved peripheral blood mononuclear cells were obtained before treatment, at response, and at either sustained remission or disease progression. Every remission and progressive disease sample was obtained while ibrutinib was still being received by the patients. The paper's findings and limits, for the study overall: Public clonotypes were rare and either shrank or stayed stable during treatment, and the rise in clonality at ibrutinib response reflected expansion of private clonotypes. Baseline clonality exceeded that of age-matched healthy donors and correlated strongly with circulating CD8+ T-cell counts. An increase in clonality was observed at ibrutinib response, with clonality remaining stable during sustained remission and falling back toward baseline at progression. Sustained-remission and progressing patients did not have matched sampling times, and lymph node repertoires were not examined.

This receptor was obtained from a human donor with chronic lymphocytic leukemia. In this chain, TRBV10-3 is recombined with TRBJ2-3; 11 bases in between match TRBD2. Sequenced material: PBMCs, taken after 24 months of ibrutinib treatment. The DNA reads TGTGCCATCAGCCTTAGCGGGAGGGCCGCTAGCACAGATACGCAGTATTTT. Its protein is CAISLSGRAASTDTQYF.